This TCR beta chain was obtained from a study of cytotoxic CD8 clonotypes in ibrutinib-treated CLL. Germline-derived CDR1 and CDR2 are SNHLY and FYNNEI. The CDR3 spans 11 residues. V lost 6 bases, J lost 3 bases, and 6 bases lay in between. TCRdb's table, derived via immunoSEQ multiplex PCR, lists solely in-frame clones and lacks some. The sample lists 130,000 or so clones, 77% seen once, with about 29% in the top ten. The receptor was isolated from a human donor with chronic lymphocytic leukemia. J is TRBJ2-7 and V is TRBV2; D ambiguous. The sample here was PBMCs, taken after 12 months of ibrutinib treatment. The CDR3 reads CASRQSYEQYF. CDR3 in DNA: TGTGCCAGCAGACAGAGCTACGAGCAGTACTTC.